Shown below are 14 T cell receptor beta chains from a single sample sequenced in a study of identical twins. MiXCR, run by TCRdb on the 5' RACE reads, gives a single entry per CDR3 protein. The repertoire consists of hundreds of thousands of distinct CDR3 sequences, with 24% occurring once and the leading ten covering 2.9%. This sample was shared with a second study, whose subject was T cells expressing NK-cell markers.

The sequenced material came from CD4+ T cells sorted from blood. The receptors shown here come from a woman under 30 in good health.

This clonotype was detected only once. The rearrangement uses TRBV14 and TRBJ2-7; D unclear. Germline V CDR1 and CDR2: SGHDN, FVKESK. The ends were cut back, 2 bases at V and 0 bases at J, with 20 bases in the middle. CDR3 size: 18 residues. The DNA for the CDR3 is TGTGCCAGCAGCCAATCGTTCACGGGTTTCGGATTCTCCTACGAGCAGTACTTC. The encoded protein is CASSQSFTGFGFSYEQYF.

The rearrangement uses TRBV5-1 and TRBJ2-3, with TRBD2 matching 13 bases. V gave up 7 bases and J gave up 5 bases; unmatched junction bases: 10. CDR1 SGHRS and CDR2 YFSETQ come from the germline V gene. The CDR3 extends over 16 amino acids. CDR3 amino acids: CASRTGLAGLGDTQYF. The CDR3 nucleotides read TGCGCCAGCCGTACGGGACTAGCGGGGTTGGGAGATACGCAGTATTTT.

The chain uses TRBV18 and TRBJ1-5; no clear D gene. CDR1 is KGHSH and CDR2 is LQKENI in the germline V gene. The CDR3 runs 12 residues. V was shortened by 5 bases and J by 4 bases, with 6 bases between the two germline ends. The CDR3 DNA is TGTGCCAGCTCAACCCTGAATCAGCCCCAGCATTTT. This encodes CASSTLNQPQHF.

In its sample, this clonotype was seen a few times. This rearrangement joins TRBV20-1 to TRBJ1-2; D ambiguous. The V end was cut by 3 bases, the J end by 0 bases, with 5 bases between. CDR3 length: 12 amino acids. Germline-derived CDR1 and CDR2 are DFQATT and SNEGSKA (reference sequence). CDR3 sequence: CSASNTNYGYTF. In DNA form, the CDR3 reads TGCAGTGCTAGCAATACTAACTATGGCTACACCTTC.

This clonotype was counted only a few times. Compared with germline, one end of the junction differs, possibly owing to a read error. The chain couples TRBV4-3 to TRBJ2-6, with D tentatively TRBD2 (5 bases). Germline V gives CDR1 LGHNA, CDR2 YSLEER. This CDR3 is 17 amino acids long. The CDR3 DNA reads as TGCGCCAGCACCCAAACGCACGGACTCTCTGGGGCCAACGTCCTGACTTTC. Residues: CASTQTHGLSGANVLTF.

This clonotype was observed a handful of times. V gene TRBV5-1 combines with J gene TRBJ2-7; D is undetermined. CDR3 length equals 16 residues. Germline V gene lookup returns CDR1 SGHRS and CDR2 YFSETQ. The germline V and J ends were trimmed by 4 bases and 0 bases, with 17 bases remaining between them. Written as DNA, the CDR3 is TGCGCCAGCAGCATGGGTCCTACGACTTCCTCCTACGAGCAGTACTTC. Protein: CASSMGPTTSSYEQYF.

This clonotype appeared a few times. The chain employs TRBV15 and TRBJ1-4, with D possibly being TRBD1 (6 bases). The V and J ends lost 3 bases and 7 bases respectively, with 12 bases between them. Germline V gene lookup returns CDR1 LNHNV and CDR2 YYDKDF (reference sequence). The CDR3 has 14 amino acids. In nucleotides, the CDR3 is TGTGCCACCAGCAGTCCGACAGGCGGTGAAAAACTGTTTTTT. Its protein is CATSSPTGGEKLFF.

The CDR3 nucleotides are TGTGCCATCAGAACAGGGGATTCCTACGAGCAGTACTTC. This codes for CAIRTGDSYEQYF. The V and J genes are TRBV10-3 and TRBJ2-7; the match to TRBD1 covers 7 bases. Germline CDR1 and CDR2: ENHRY and SYGVKD. Trimming at V came to 6 bases and at J to 1 base, leaving 3 bases not matched to a gene. CDR3 length: 13 residues.

This clonotype has only a few counts. The V call is TRBV6-6, the J call TRBJ2-3; no clear D gene. Germline V CDR1 and CDR2: MNHNY, SVGAGI (reference sequence). V lost 7 bases to trimming and J lost 8 bases, with 13 bases between them. The CDR3 spans 12 residues. This chain's CDR3 is CASTYSRPTQYF. CDR3 bases: TGTGCCAGCACATACTCCCGCCCTACGCAGTATTTT.

The chain couples TRBV11-2 to TRBJ2-2; D ambiguous. Germline CDR1 SGHAT, CDR2 FQNNGV. This CDR3 has 14 residues. The V end lost 2 bases, the J end lost 7 bases, and 11 bases lay between the germline ends. CDR3 DNA sequence: TGTGCCAGCAGCTTATGGGGAACCGGCGGGGAGCTGTTTTTT. The encoded protein is CASSLWGTGGELFF.

The chain has TRBV6-1 and TRBJ1-2; D gene ambiguous. V gave up 2 bases and J gave up 2 bases, with 9 bases separating them. The CDR3 runs to 14 residues. Germline CDR1 and CDR2: MNHNS and SASEGT. CDR3 nucleotide sequence: TGTGCCAGCAGTGAAATCTCTGCAAACTATGGCTACACCTTC. This translates into CASSEISANYGYTF.

The V call is TRBV28, the J call TRBJ1-2; TRBD1 might be the D (6 bases). V was trimmed by 4 bases and J by 4 bases, leaving 10 bases between them. CDR1 is MDHEN, CDR2 SYDVKM, per germline. CDR3 length equals 13 residues. CDR3 sequence: CASSSAGAYGYTF. CDR3 sequence (DNA): TGTGCCAGCAGTTCCGCAGGGGCCTATGGCTACACCTTC.

This sequence joins TRBV2 and TRBJ1-2; 7 nucleotides line up with TRBD1. The CDR3 covers 12 residues. Germline CDR1 reads SNHLY; CDR2 reads FYNNEI. Germline trimming cut 10 bases from V and 7 bases from J; bases unmatched to any gene: 9. The CDR3 reads CATRSTGAGYTF. CDR3 DNA: TGTGCCACCAGATCCACAGGGGCTGGCTACACCTTC.

The V gene is TRBV20-1, the J gene TRBJ2-7; the D gene is possibly TRBD2 (7 bases). The ends were cut back, 3 bases at V and 6 bases at J, with 15 bases in the middle. CDR3 length: 13 residues. Germline loops: CDR1 DFQATT, CDR2 SNEGSKA (reference sequence). The CDR3: CSASGGRGPEQYF. CDR3 in DNA: TGCAGTGCTAGTGGTGGGCGGGGGCCCGAGCAGTACTTC.